Presented here are 20 T cell receptor beta chains from one specimen sequenced in a study of OX40 agonist ivuxolimab in advanced cancers. The protocol was immunoSEQ multiplex PCR, while the TCRdb copy is restricted to in-frame clones and leaves out a portion. In the table there are roughly 89,000 clones, just over 85% of which are singletons. The sequenced sample was CD4+ or CD8+ T cells sorted from blood, obtained in a trial of the OX40 agonist ivuxolimab. The receptor set was obtained from an adult with an advanced solid tumor such as melanoma, head and neck, liver or kidney cancer.

The chain uses TRBV10-2 and TRBJ1-2, with 7 bases that match TRBD1. From germline, CDR1 is WSHSY and CDR2 SAAADI. The J segment lost 6 bases and the V segment lost 7 bases, leaving 8 bases of the junction unmatched. The CDR3 has 13 amino acids. The CDR3 DNA sequence: TGCGCCAGCACGGATAGGGGGCGGAATGGCTACACCTTC. Translated: CASTDRGRNGYTF.

This chain connects TRBV19 to TRBJ1-5; D unresolved. Germline V gene sequence: CDR1 LNHDA, CDR2 SQIVND (reference sequence). The CDR3 covers 17 residues. Trimming removed 5 bases at V and 0 bases at J, with 17 bases between. CDR3 coding DNA: TGTGCCAGTAGTGCTGTAGGGAACCCTTATAGCAATCAGCCCCAGCATTTT. Its protein is CASSAVGNPYSNQPQHF.

The rearrangement joins TRBV11-3 to TRBJ2-1; TRBD2 matches at 7 bases. Trimming at V came to 1 base and at J to 5 bases, leaving 14 bases not matched to a gene. The CDR3 sequence is 18 residues long. Germline CDR1 is SGHNT and CDR2 is YENEEA. The CDR3 nucleotides are TGTGCCAGCAGCTTAGGGAAGGGCAGGGCGGGAGTTAACAATGAGCAGTTCTTC. Its translation: CASSLGKGRAGVNNEQFF.

The chain joins TRBV6-5 to TRBJ1-1; TRBD1 might be the D (6 bases). Germline assignment: CDR1 MNHEY and CDR2 SVGAGI. The V end was cut by 2 bases, the J end by 5 bases, with 15 bases between. The length of the CDR3 is 15 residues. The CDR3 is CASSYTGPPLTEAFF. In DNA form, the CDR3 reads TGTGCCAGCAGTTACACAGGGCCACCCTTGACTGAAGCTTTCTTT.

The chain links TRBV10-3 to TRBJ1-4; TRBD1 matches 8 bases. Germline CDR1 is ENHRY and CDR2 is SYGVKD. The CDR3 spans 16 residues. V lost 2 bases to trimming and J lost 8 bases; unmatched junction nucleotides: 10. For the CDR3, the DNA is TGTGCCATCAGTGAGCCGATGAGGACAGGGAACGAAAAACTGTTTTTT. It encodes CAISEPMRTGNEKLFF.

The V gene is TRBV11-1, the J gene TRBJ2-7; D ambiguous. Germline lookup yields CDR1 SGHAT and CDR2 FQDESV (reference sequence). This CDR3 spans 14 amino acids. Trimming cost V 5 bases and J 2 bases, with 13 bases left between them. CDR3 in DNA: TGTGCCAGCAGCAGAACCCGAGATCCCTACGAGCAGTACTTC. This encodes CASSRTRDPYEQYF.

The rearrangement links TRBV6-6 to TRBJ2-1, with no clear D. CDR1 is MNHNY and CDR2 is SVGAGI in the germline V gene (reference sequence). The germline V and J ends were trimmed by 6 bases and 8 bases, with 11 bases remaining between them. This CDR3 region has 12 residues. CDR3 sequence: CASSPRNDEQFF. The CDR3 DNA reads as TGTGCCAGCAGCCCCAGGAACGATGAGCAGTTCTTC.

Only a few counts were recorded for this clone. The V and J genes are TRBV7-6 and TRBJ2-2; D remains ambiguous. V gave up 4 bases and J gave up 5 bases, with 5 bases separating them. Germline-derived CDR1 and CDR2 are SGHVS and FNYEAQ. The CDR3 extends over 12 amino acids. The CDR3 DNA sequence: TGTGCCAGCAGCTCGTCAACCGGGGAGCTGTTTTTT. Its protein product is CASSSSTGELFF.

This clone was picked up a small number of times. V usage is TRBV5-1 and J usage is TRBJ1-5, with 7 positions matching TRBD1. Germline V CDR1 and CDR2: SGHRS, YFSETQ. The CDR3 is 15 residues long. The V and J ends lost 0 bases and 6 bases, in that order; junction bases with no gene match: 6. CDR3 region: CASSLEGGRFQPQHF. The CDR3 DNA reads TGCGCCAGCAGCTTGGAAGGGGGCAGGTTTCAGCCCCAGCATTTT. Filled out from reference TRBV5-1 and TRBJ1-5, the complete variable domain reads KAGVTQTPRYLIKTRGQQVTLSCSPISGHRSVSWYQQTPGQGLQFLFEYFSETQRNKGNFPGRFSGRQFSNSRSEMNVSTLELGDSALYLCASSLEGGRFQPQHFGDGTRLSIL.

The chain has TRBV4-1 and TRBJ1-6; weak D call: TRBD1 (6 bases). Per germline, CDR1 MGHRA and CDR2 YSYEKL. The CDR3 is 18 amino acids. Trimming shortened V by 3 bases and J by 1 base, and 16 bases separated the two germline ends. The CDR3 region has the DNA TGCGCCAGCAGCCACAAAGTCGGGGGCGTATCCTATAATTCACCCCTCCACTTT. Residues: CASSHKVGGVSYNSPLHF.

This chain links TRBV5-1 with TRBJ2-2, with TRBD1 matching 7 bases. The V and J ends lost 3 bases and 8 bases, in that order; junction bases with no gene match: 7. This CDR3 region has 14 residues. The germline CDR1 and CDR2 sequences are SGHRS and YFSETQ. CDR3 DNA: TGCGCCAGCAGCTCTAGGGGGCCTGTGGGGGAGCTGTTTTTT. It specifies CASSSRGPVGELFF.

The J gene is TRBJ2-5, the V gene TRBV7-2; D remains ambiguous. This CDR3 has 16 amino acids. CDR1 is SGHTA, CDR2 FQGNSA, per germline. Trimming removed 2 bases from V and 3 bases from J, with 16 bases in between. The CDR3 DNA is TGTGCCAGCAGCTTAAGACACGCCAGCCGGAAAGAGACCCAGTACTTC. Translated, it gives CASSLRHASRKETQYF. The full variable domain, its missing parts supplied by reference TRBV7-2 and TRBJ2-5, is GAGVSQSPSNKVTEKGKDVELRCDPISGHTALYWYRQSLGQGLEFLIYFQGNSAPDKSGLPSDRFSAERTGGSVSTLTIQRTQQEDSAVYLCASSLRHASRKETQYFGPGTRLLVL.

The chain joins TRBV9 to TRBJ1-2; 7 bases are shared with TRBD1. V shed 3 bases and J 7 bases; nucleotides not matched to a gene: 9. CDR3 length: 14 amino acids. In germline, CDR1 is SGDLS, CDR2 YYNGEE. For the CDR3, the DNA is TGTGCCAGCAGCGCCCAGGGACAGCTCCTTGGCTACACCTTC. This encodes CASSAQGQLLGYTF. The entire variable domain, with the rest obtained from reference TRBV9 and TRBJ1-2, is as follows: DSGVTQTPKHLITATGQRVTLRCSPRSGDLSVYWYQQSLDQGLQFLIQYYNGEERAKGNILERFSAQQFPDLHSELNLSSLELGDSALYFCASSAQGQLLGYTFGSGTRLTVV.

The V gene is TRBV30, the J gene TRBJ2-7; either TRBD1 or TRBD2 may fit D (5 bases each). V lost 8 bases to trimming and J lost 7 bases, with 15 bases between them. CDR1 is GTSNPN and CDR2 is SVGIG in the germline V gene (reference sequence). CDR3 size: 11 residues. DNA for the CDR3: TGTGCCCTAAAGGGGCCGGGGGAGCAGTACTTC. Translating gives CALKGPGEQYF.

The chain joins TRBV5-6 to TRBJ2-2; no definite D call. Germline CDR1 and CDR2: SGHDT and YYEEEE. The ends were cut back, 1 base at V and 8 bases at J, with 3 bases in the middle. The CDR3 spans 11 residues. The CDR3 nucleotides are TGTGCCAGCAGCTTGTATGGGGAGCTGTTTTTT. It translates to CASSLYGELFF.

The genes are TRBV4-3 and TRBJ2-1; TRBD2 matches at 10 bases. The CDR3 is 17 amino acids. Trimming removed 2 bases from V and 6 bases from J; junction bases left unmatched: 10. CDR1 and CDR2 from the germline V gene are LGHNA and YSLEER. CDR3 loop: CASSQFWSGRVGNEQFF. CDR3 nucleotide sequence: TGCGCCAGCAGCCAATTTTGGAGCGGGAGGGTGGGCAATGAGCAGTTCTTC.

This clone showed up just once. This sample includes further DNA sequences coding for the same CDR3. This chain connects TRBV19 to TRBJ1-2, with D hard to call. CDR3 length: 13 residues. CDR1 is LNHDA and CDR2 is SQIVND in the germline V gene (reference sequence). V dropped 4 bases and J dropped 3 bases, with 9 bases sitting between them. The CDR3 DNA follows: TGTGCCAGTAGTACCACGGGAGACTATGGCTACACCTTC. Its protein product is CASSTTGDYGYTF.

This chain connects TRBV19 to TRBJ2-7; D could derive from TRBD1 or TRBD2 (5 bases each). Germline CDR1 is LNHDA and CDR2 is SQIVND (reference sequence). The CDR3 sequence is 15 residues long. Trimming took off 4 bases at V and 2 bases at J, with 15 bases between the two ends. The CDR3: CASSTLGTGPYEQYF. The DNA of the CDR3 is TGTGCCAGTAGTACCCTCGGGACGGGCCCCTACGAGCAGTACTTC. Full variable domain (outside the CDR3, taken from reference TRBV19 and TRBJ2-7): DGGITQSPKYLFRKEGQNVTLSCEQNLNHDAMYWYRQDPGQGLRLIYYSQIVNDFQKGDIAEGYSVSREKKESFPLTVTSAQKNPTAFYLCASSTLGTGPYEQYFGPGTRLTVT.

The chain is built from TRBV7-9 and TRBJ2-1; 11 bases are a match to TRBD2. Trimming removed 5 bases from V and 8 bases from J; junction bases left unmatched: 11. Germline CDR1 and CDR2: SEHNR and FQNEAQ (reference sequence). CDR3 size: 16 residues. CDR3 residues: CASSTGGSGRVDEQFF. As DNA, the CDR3 is TGTGCCAGCAGCACAGGGGGTAGCGGGAGGGTGGATGAGCAGTTCTTC.

This chain links TRBV7-8 with TRBJ1-2; TRBD1 matches at 8 bases. Germline V gives CDR1 SGHVS, CDR2 FQNEAQ. V was clipped by 7 bases and J by 2 bases; unmatched bases: 9. The CDR3 loop spans 15 amino acids. This CDR3 reads CASTLSTGANYGYTF. For the CDR3, the DNA is TGTGCCAGCACCCTCTCGACAGGGGCCAACTATGGCTACACCTTC.